The entry that follows covers one T cell receptor (beta chain) sequence. J was trimmed by 6 bases and V by 1 base; bases with no gene match: 5. Germline-derived CDR1 and CDR2 are SGHRS and YFSETQ. The CDR3 extends over 14 amino acids. The repertoire was sequenced with immunoSEQ multiplex PCR; TCRdb's copy has only in-frame clones and lacks some. The sample carries 250,000 to 350,000 clones, about 92% recorded once. The entry originates in a study of blood T cell repertoires in COVID-19. The source material was PBMCs or T cells enriched from blood (not recorded which). The sequence was collected from a young woman who had recovered from COVID-19. The J gene is TRBJ2-5, the V gene TRBV5-1; 8 nucleotides align to TRBD2. The CDR3 sequence: CASSLQGGGKTQYF. CDR3 nucleotide sequence: TGCGCCAGCAGCTTGCAGGGCGGGGGGAAGACCCAGTACTTC.